Shown below are 9 T cell receptor beta chains from a single sample sequenced in a study of blood T cell repertoires in COVID-19. The protocol was immunoSEQ multiplex PCR, while the TCRdb copy is restricted to in-frame clones and leaves out a portion. The sample shows about 26,000 clones, 82% of them seen only once. Material for sequencing was peripheral blood. These receptors all come from a human donor in a cohort sampled during active COVID-19.

The chain employs TRBV2 and TRBJ2-2; D unclear. The CDR3 has 14 amino acids. Looked up from germline, CDR1 is SNHLY and CDR2 is FYNNEI. The V end lost 6 bases, the J end lost 1 base, and 9 bases lay between the germline ends. The CDR3 coding sequence is TGTGCCAGCAGCAAAGAACAGAACACCGGGGAGCTGTTTTTT. It specifies CASSKEQNTGELFF.

This clone was observed a few times. The chain employs TRBV3-1 (or the pseudogene TRBV3-2) and TRBJ1-6, with D possibly being TRBD1 (6 bases). CDR1 and CDR2 (germline): LGHDT, YNNKEL (reference sequence). This CDR3 has 15 residues. V was pared by 4 bases and J by 4 bases, with 11 bases between. The CDR3 region has the DNA TGTGCCAGCAGCCCTAGACAGGCGTATAATTCACCCCTCCACTTT. Translating gives CASSPRQAYNSPLHF.

The chain couples TRBV5-1 to TRBJ2-3; 16 bases align to TRBD2. Germline lookup yields CDR1 SGHRS and CDR2 YFSETQ. The CDR3 runs 19 residues. V lost 4 bases, J lost 0 bases, and 8 bases stayed unmatched. CDR3 nucleotide sequence: TGCGCCAGCAGCGAGGGACTAGCGGGGGGGCTTTCTAGCACAGATACGCAGTATTTT. Translated: CASSEGLAGGLSSTDTQYF. Variable domain in full (rest from reference TRBV5-1 and TRBJ2-3): KAGVTQTPRYLIKTRGQQVTLSCSPISGHRSVSWYQQTPGQGLQFLFEYFSETQRNKGNFPGRFSGRQFSNSRSEMNVSTLELGDSALYLCASSEGLAGGLSSTDTQYFGPGTRLTVL.

The chain is built from TRBV15 and TRBJ2-7, with D possibly TRBD2 on 6 matching bases. There are 17 residues in the CDR3. Between the trimmed V and J ends, which lost 0 bases and 0 bases, there was a span of 15 bases. CDR1 is LNHNV, CDR2 YYDKDF, per germline (reference sequence). The CDR3 region is CATSRDIDIGSSYEQYF. CDR3 bases: TGTGCCACCAGCAGAGATATTGATATCGGGAGCTCCTACGAGCAGTACTTC.

This clone was recorded only once. The chain employs TRBV3-1 (or the pseudogene TRBV3-2) and TRBJ2-5, with D maybe TRBD2 (6 bases). CDR1 is LGHDT and CDR2 is YNNKEL in the germline V gene (reference sequence). The CDR3 loop spans 13 amino acids. V dropped 4 bases and J dropped 5 bases, with 11 bases sitting between them. The CDR3 is CASSPQGRETQYF. The CDR3 DNA sequence: TGTGCCAGCAGCCCCCAAGGGAGGGAGACCCAGTACTTC.

The chain is built from TRBV18 and TRBJ2-6; perhaps TRBD1 as D (6 bases). CDR1 and CDR2 from the germline V gene are KGHSH and LQKENI. The length of the CDR3 is 16 residues. V was trimmed by 1 base and J by 3 bases, leaving 10 bases between them. CDR3 DNA sequence: TGTGCCAGCTCACCACGGGACACAGGTGGGGCCAACGTCCTGACTTTC. It is translated as CASSPRDTGGANVLTF.

This chain uses TRBV27 with TRBJ2-7; the match to TRBD1 covers 8 bases. The germline CDR1 and CDR2 sequences are MNHEY and SMNVEV (reference sequence). Unmatched junction bases numbered 4, after V lost 3 bases and J lost 0 bases. The CDR3 runs 15 residues. CDR3 sequence (DNA): TGTGCCAGCAGTTTCCGGGACAGGACCTCCTACGAGCAGTACTTC. Translation gives CASSFRDRTSYEQYF.

This chain links TRBV28 with TRBJ2-1, with D perhaps TRBD2 (5 bases). The CDR3 runs 15 residues. V dropped 8 bases and J dropped 0 bases, with 14 bases sitting between them. Germline lookup yields CDR1 MDHEN and CDR2 SYDVKM. The CDR3 sequence: CASQATTRSYNEQFF. The CDR3 DNA reads TGTGCCAGCCAAGCGACTACCCGCTCCTACAATGAGCAGTTCTTC.

This clone was picked up a small number of times. The V call is TRBV2, the J call TRBJ1-6; 8 bases match TRBD1. The CDR3 sequence is 14 residues long. The V gene's germline CDR1 is SNHLY and CDR2 FYNNEI. With 4 bases clipped from V and 10 bases from J, the junction kept 6 bases outside the gene matches. The CDR3 DNA is TGTGCCAGCAGTGGCCAGGGGGCTGGGTCACCCCTCCACTTT. It yields the protein CASSGQGAGSPLHF.